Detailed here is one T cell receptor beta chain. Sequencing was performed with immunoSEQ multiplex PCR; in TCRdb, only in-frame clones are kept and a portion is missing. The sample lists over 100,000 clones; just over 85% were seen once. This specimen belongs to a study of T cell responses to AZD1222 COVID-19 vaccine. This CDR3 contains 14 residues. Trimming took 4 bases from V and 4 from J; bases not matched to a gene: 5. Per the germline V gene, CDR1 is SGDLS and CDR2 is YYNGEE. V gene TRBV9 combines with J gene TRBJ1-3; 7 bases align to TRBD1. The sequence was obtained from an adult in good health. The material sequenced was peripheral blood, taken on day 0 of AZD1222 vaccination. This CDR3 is CASSSDREGNTIYF. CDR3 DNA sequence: TGTGCCAGCAGCTCCGACAGGGAGGGAAACACCATATATTTT. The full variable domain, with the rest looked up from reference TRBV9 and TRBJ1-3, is DSGVTQTPKHLITATGQRVTLRCSPRSGDLSVYWYQQSLDQGLQFLIQYYNGEERAKGNILERFSAQQFPDLHSELNLSSLELGDSALYFCASSSDREGNTIYFGEGSWLTVV.